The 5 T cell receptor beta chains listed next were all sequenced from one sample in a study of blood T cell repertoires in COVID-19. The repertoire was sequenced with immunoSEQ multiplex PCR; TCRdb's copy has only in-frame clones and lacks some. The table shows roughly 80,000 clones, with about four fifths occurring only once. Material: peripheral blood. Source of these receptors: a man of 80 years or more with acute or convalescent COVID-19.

In DNA, the CDR3 is TGTGCCAGCAGCTTAGTTTTGCCAGGGGGCCCTGAAGCTTTCTTT. It yields the protein CASSLVLPGGPEAFF. The chain joins TRBV7-9 to TRBJ1-1; 8 positions agree with TRBD1. There are 15 residues in the CDR3. Germline values: CDR1 SEHNR, CDR2 FQNEAQ (reference sequence). V lost 1 base to trimming and J lost 6 bases; unmatched junction nucleotides: 7.

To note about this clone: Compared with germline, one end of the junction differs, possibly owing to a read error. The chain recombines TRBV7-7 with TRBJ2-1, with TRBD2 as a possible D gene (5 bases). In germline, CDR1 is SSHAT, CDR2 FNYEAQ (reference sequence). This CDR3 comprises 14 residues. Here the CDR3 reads CASSPSSKPNEQFF. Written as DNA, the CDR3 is TGTGCTAGCAGCCCATCTAGCAAGCCCAATGAGCAGTTCTTC.

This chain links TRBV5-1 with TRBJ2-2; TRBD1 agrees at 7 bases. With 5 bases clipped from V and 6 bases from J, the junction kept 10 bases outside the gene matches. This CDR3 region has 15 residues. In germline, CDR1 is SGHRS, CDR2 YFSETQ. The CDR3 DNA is TGCGCCAGCAGTGAGGGTAGCAGGGGGTCCGGGGAGCTGTTTTTT. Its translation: CASSEGSRGSGELFF.

The DNA of the CDR3 is TGTGCCAGCAGCCGTTCTAGGGGGAGCACAGATACGCAGTATTTT. It is translated as CASSRSRGSTDTQYF. The chain has TRBV5-6 and TRBJ2-3; possible D gene TRBD1, 6 bases. This CDR3 region has 15 residues. V was trimmed by 4 bases and J by 0 bases, leaving 12 bases between them. Germline V gene lookup returns CDR1 SGHDT and CDR2 YYEEEE.

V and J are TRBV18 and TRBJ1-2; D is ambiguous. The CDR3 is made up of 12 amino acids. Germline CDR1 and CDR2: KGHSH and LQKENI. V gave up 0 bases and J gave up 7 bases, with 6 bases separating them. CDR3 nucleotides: TGTGCCAGCTCACCACCGAGAGGTGGCTACACCTTC. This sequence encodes CASSPPRGGYTF.